Each of the 9 T cell receptor beta chains below was sequenced from the same sample in a study of blood T cells in healthy people across ages. The authors ran a second PCR of about 7 to 12 cycles using a sample-barcoded 5' primer and a J-beta primer mix. MiXCR, applied by TCRdb to the 5' RACE reads, yields one record per CDR3 protein. The table includes 540,000 or so distinct CDR3 sequences, under 55% detected once. Sequencing used blood. These receptors were obtained from a man older than 75 in good health.

The rearrangement links TRBV6-2 or TRBV6-3 to TRBJ2-5; possibly TRBD1 for D (5 bases). The CDR3 is 14 residues long. Trimming pared 7 bases from V and 5 bases from J, leaving 17 bases between. Germline V CDR1 and CDR2: MNHEY, SVGEGT. CDR3 in amino acids: CASTFREFHETQYF. The CDR3 DNA reads TGTGCCAGCACCTTCAGGGAATTCCATGAGACCCAGTACTTC.

V usage is TRBV5-1 and J usage is TRBJ2-3; D is ambiguous. CDR1 and CDR2 from the germline V gene are SGHRS and YFSETQ. There are 14 residues in the CDR3. V lost 0 bases and J 0 bases, leaving 5 bases between the germline ends. CDR3 loop: CASSLAKSTDTQYF. In nucleotides, the CDR3 is TGCGCCAGCAGCTTGGCTAAGAGCACAGATACGCAGTATTTT. Combining the CDR3 with reference TRBV5-1 and TRBJ2-3 gives the whole variable domain KAGVTQTPRYLIKTRGQQVTLSCSPISGHRSVSWYQQTPGQGLQFLFEYFSETQRNKGNFPGRFSGRQFSNSRSEMNVSTLELGDSALYLCASSLAKSTDTQYFGPGTRLTVL.

This clonotype was counted only a few times. This sequence joins TRBV7-9 and TRBJ2-1; D possibly corresponds to TRBD1 (6 bases). Germline V lookup: CDR1 SEHNR, CDR2 FQNEAQ (reference sequence). There are 14 residues in the CDR3. Between the trimmed V and J ends, which lost 0 bases and 5 bases, there was a span of 8 bases. CDR3 amino acids: CASSLARGNNEQFF. The CDR3 DNA reads as TGTGCCAGCAGCTTAGCCAGGGGAAACAATGAGCAGTTCTTC.

The chain couples TRBV30 to TRBJ2-6, with a possible D match to TRBD2 (5 bases). V lost 0 bases and J lost 4, with 16 bases in between. The CDR3 sequence is 17 residues long. Germline V gene data show CDR1 as GTSNPN and CDR2 as SVGIG (reference sequence). The CDR3 DNA sequence: TGTGCCTGGAGTGTACTCGGCGGTACGGGGGGGGCCAACGTCCTGACTTTC. As protein: CAWSVLGGTGGANVLTF.

This clonotype was seen repeatedly, ten times or more. This CDR3 is CASSRTAQTDTQYF. The DNA of the CDR3 is TGTGCCAGCAGCCGGACTGCACAAACAGATACGCAGTATTTT. V gene TRBV7-9 combines with J gene TRBJ2-3, with TRBD2 as a possible D gene (5 bases). Germline V gene lookup returns CDR1 SEHNR and CDR2 FQNEAQ (reference sequence). The ends were cut back, 5 bases at V and 3 bases at J, with 12 bases in the middle. The CDR3 contains 14 residues.

This clonotype was counted between two and nine times. V and J are TRBV20-1 and TRBJ2-5; 9 bases match TRBD1. The junction had 1 base not matched to a gene; V was cut back by 0 bases and J by 5 bases. Germline CDR1 DFQATT, CDR2 SNEGSKA (reference sequence). CDR3 length: 13 amino acids. The CDR3 DNA reads as TGCAGTGCTAGAGAGACAGGGGGGGAGACCCAGTACTTC. It yields the protein CSARETGGETQYF.

This clonotype was counted between two and nine times. The J gene is TRBJ2-1, the V gene TRBV15; D not resolved. The CDR3 consists of 12 residues. Germline assignment: CDR1 LNHNV and CDR2 YYDKDF (reference sequence). Between the trimmed V and J ends, which lost 4 bases and 8 bases, there was a span of 9 bases. CDR3 coding DNA: TGTGCCACCAGCACTGAAGGGTATGAGCAGTTCTTC. Its translation: CATSTEGYEQFF.

The chain has TRBV5-6 and TRBJ2-7; TRBD1 might be the D (5 bases). V was clipped by 2 bases and J by 0 bases, with 15 bases between them. This CDR3 is built from 16 residues. CDR1 is SGHDT and CDR2 is YYEEEE in the germline V gene. This chain's CDR3 is CASSFGHVHPSYEQYF. DNA of the CDR3: TGTGCCAGCAGCTTCGGACACGTACATCCCTCCTACGAGCAGTACTTC.

This clonotype came up a few times. The genes are TRBV3-1 and TRBJ2-1; D not certain. This CDR3 spans 13 amino acids. V was clipped by 4 bases and J by 5 bases, with 9 bases between them. Germline V gene data show CDR1 as LGHDT and CDR2 as YNNKEL (reference sequence). The CDR3 here is CASSLALNNEQFF. In DNA form, the CDR3 reads TGTGCCAGCAGCCTCGCTCTCAACAATGAGCAGTTCTTC.